These T cell receptor beta chains were read from a single sample in a study of monozygotic twins with inflammatory bowel disease. TCRdb reprocessed the 5' RACE reads, with one entry per CDR3 protein and no DNA. Here the sample table reports 110,000 or so distinct CDR3 sequences. Sequenced input: blood. The receptor set was obtained from a human donor with ulcerative colitis or Crohn's disease, or a healthy co-twin of an affected twin (not recorded which). CDR3s include the opening cysteine and the closing phenylalanine or tryptophan.

>TRBJ2-3|16|TRBV4-2
CASSQEEGSPPDTQYF
>TRBJ2-1|18|TRBV5-1
CASSPDRALAGGSIEQFF
>TRBJ2-5|14|TRBV7-2
CASSSGTHQETQYF
>TRBJ1-1|14|TRBV18
CASSPEGRETEAFF
>TRBJ2-7|14|TRBV21-1
CASSKVIGSYEQYF
>TRBJ2-7|13|TRBV6-6
CASSSPTVIGQYF
>TRBJ2-4|15|TRBV7-9
CASSLAVGQGDIQYF
>TRBJ2-7|12|TRBV5-5
CASSLEEGEQYF
>TRBJ2-2|15|TRBV12-3/TRBV12-4
CASSLIGLAIGELFF
>TRBJ2-6|15|TRBV10-3
CAITEGASGANVLTF
>TRBJ1-6|14|TRBV20-1
CSARGVHYNSPLHF
>TRBJ2-1|15|TRBV29-1
CSVERSGGATNEQFF
>TRBJ2-5|16|TRBV5-4
CASSPRGLAHQETQYF
>TRBJ1-1|12|TRBV20-1
CSGVGGNTEAFF
>TRBJ1-1|13|TRBV7-8
CASSLATGTEAFF
>TRBJ1-1|15|TRBV7-3
CASSLGIGANTEAFF
>TRBJ2-1|14|TRBV12-3/TRBV12-4
CASSSRIRGNEQFF
>TRBJ1-4|12|TRBV12-3/TRBV12-4
CASSPGGEKLFF
>TRBJ1-5|14|TRBV5-1
CASSYGQENQPQHF
>TRBJ2-7|13|TRBV5-4
CASSFPEDYEQYF
>TRBJ2-1|15|TRBV5-1
CASKALAGAENEQFF
>TRBJ2-1|18|TRBV9
CASSVEGGLTFSYNEQFF